This T cell receptor (beta chain) appears in the sequencing data of a study of T-cell memory formation after mild COVID-19. The V gene lost 5 bases and the J gene lost 5 bases, with 27 bases spanning the gap. The V gene's germline CDR1 is MNHEY and CDR2 SVGAGI. CDR3 size: 18 residues. In TCRdb, the 5' RACE reads were re-called with MiXCR into one record per CDR3 protein. The table lists roughly 600,000 distinct CDR3 sequences, over 15% of them singletons. J is TRBJ2-5 and V is TRBV6-5; tentatively, D is TRBD1 or TRBD2 (5 bases each). The source material was PBMCs or a T cell subset sorted from them (not recorded which). The receptor's source is an adult woman who had mild COVID-19 (a few samples of this study predate the infection). Cell type and time point are not known. The CDR3 sequence: CASSNPENRPWGLETQYF. The CDR3 DNA reads TGTGCCAGCAGTAACCCAGAAAATCGACCCTGGGGGTTGGAGACCCAGTACTTC.